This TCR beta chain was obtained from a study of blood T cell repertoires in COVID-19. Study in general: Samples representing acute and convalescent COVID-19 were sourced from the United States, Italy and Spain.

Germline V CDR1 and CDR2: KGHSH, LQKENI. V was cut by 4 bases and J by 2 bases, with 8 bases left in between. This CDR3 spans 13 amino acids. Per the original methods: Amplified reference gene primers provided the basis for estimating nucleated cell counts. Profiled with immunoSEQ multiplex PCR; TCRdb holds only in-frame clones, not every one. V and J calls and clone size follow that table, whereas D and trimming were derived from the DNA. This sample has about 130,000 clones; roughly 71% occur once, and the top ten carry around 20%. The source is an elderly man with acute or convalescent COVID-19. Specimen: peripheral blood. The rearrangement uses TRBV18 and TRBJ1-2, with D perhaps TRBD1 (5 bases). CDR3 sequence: CASSQDKNYGYTF. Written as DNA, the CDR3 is TGTGCCAGCTCACAGGACAAAAACTATGGCTACACCTTC.